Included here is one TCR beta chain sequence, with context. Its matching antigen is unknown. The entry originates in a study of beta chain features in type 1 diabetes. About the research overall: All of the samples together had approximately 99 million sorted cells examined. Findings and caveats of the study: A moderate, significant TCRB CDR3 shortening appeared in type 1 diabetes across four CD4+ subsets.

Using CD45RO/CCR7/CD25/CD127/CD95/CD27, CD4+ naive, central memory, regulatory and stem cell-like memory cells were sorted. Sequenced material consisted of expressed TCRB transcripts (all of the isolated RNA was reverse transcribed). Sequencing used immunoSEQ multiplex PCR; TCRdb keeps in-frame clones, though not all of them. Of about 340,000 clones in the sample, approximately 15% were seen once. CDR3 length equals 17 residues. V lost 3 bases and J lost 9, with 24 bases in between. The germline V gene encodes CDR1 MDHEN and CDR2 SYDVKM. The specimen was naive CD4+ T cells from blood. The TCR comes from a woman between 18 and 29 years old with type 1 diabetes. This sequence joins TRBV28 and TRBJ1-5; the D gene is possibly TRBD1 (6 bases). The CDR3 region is CASSFRDTSRFRRPQHF. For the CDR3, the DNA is TGTGCCAGCAGTTTCAGGGACACATCGAGATTTCGTCGGCCCCAGCATTTT.